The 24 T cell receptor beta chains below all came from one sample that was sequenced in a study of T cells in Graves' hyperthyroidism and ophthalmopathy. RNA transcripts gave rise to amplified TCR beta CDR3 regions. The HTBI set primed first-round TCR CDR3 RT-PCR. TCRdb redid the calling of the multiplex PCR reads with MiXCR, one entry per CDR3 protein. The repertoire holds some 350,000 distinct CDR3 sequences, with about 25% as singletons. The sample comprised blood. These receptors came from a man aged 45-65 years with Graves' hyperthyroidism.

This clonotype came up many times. The CDR3 sequence is CASSYGETQYF. DNA for the CDR3: TGTGCCAGCAGTTACGGGGAGACCCAGTACTTC. The rearrangement links TRBV6-6 to TRBJ2-5, with D uncertain. V lost 2 bases and J lost 5, with 3 bases in between. CDR1 is MNHNY, CDR2 SVGAGI, per germline (reference sequence). This CDR3 is 11 amino acids long.

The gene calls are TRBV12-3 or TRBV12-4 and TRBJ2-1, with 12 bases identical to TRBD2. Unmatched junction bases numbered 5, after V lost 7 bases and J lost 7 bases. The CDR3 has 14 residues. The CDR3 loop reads CASTRLAGENEQFF. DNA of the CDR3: TGTGCCAGCACCCGACTAGCGGGAGAGAATGAGCAGTTCTTC.

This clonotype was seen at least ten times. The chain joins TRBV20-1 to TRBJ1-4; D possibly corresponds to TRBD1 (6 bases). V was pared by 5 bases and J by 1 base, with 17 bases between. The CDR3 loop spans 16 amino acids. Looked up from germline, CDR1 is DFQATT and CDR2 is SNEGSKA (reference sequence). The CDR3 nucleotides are TGCAGTGCTCCCCCGGGGGGCCGGTTAACTAATGAAAAACTGTTTTTT. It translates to CSAPPGGRLTNEKLFF.

This chain's CDR3 is CASSLGQSYNEQFF. DNA for the CDR3: TGTGCCAGCAGTTTGGGACAGTCCTACAATGAGCAGTTCTTC. The chain links TRBV27 to TRBJ2-1, with 7 nucleotides matching TRBD1. J gave up 1 base and V 3 bases, and 0 bases lay outside the gene matches. CDR1 is MNHEY and CDR2 is SMNVEV in the germline V gene (reference sequence). The CDR3 contains 14 residues.

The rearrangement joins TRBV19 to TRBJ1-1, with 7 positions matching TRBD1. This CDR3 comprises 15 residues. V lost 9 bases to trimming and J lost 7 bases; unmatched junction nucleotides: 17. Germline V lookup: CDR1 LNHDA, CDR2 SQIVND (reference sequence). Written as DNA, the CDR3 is TGTGCCAGCGGAACCGGCCGGGACAGAAATAGTGAAGCTTTCTTT. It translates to CASGTGRDRNSEAFF.

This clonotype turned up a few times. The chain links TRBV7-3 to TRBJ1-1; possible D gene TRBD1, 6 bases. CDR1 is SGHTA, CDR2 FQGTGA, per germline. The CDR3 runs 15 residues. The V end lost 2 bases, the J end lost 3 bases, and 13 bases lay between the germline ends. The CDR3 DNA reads TGTGCCAGCAGCTTACGCGGGGGGCTGGACACTGAAGCTTTCTTT. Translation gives CASSLRGGLDTEAFF.

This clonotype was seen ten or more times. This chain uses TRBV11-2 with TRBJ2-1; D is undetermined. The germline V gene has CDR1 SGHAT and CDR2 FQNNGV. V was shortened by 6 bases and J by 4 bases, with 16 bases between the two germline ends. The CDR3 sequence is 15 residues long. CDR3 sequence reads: CASRVSAGPYNEQFF. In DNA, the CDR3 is TGTGCCAGCAGAGTGTCGGCAGGCCCTTACAATGAGCAGTTCTTC.

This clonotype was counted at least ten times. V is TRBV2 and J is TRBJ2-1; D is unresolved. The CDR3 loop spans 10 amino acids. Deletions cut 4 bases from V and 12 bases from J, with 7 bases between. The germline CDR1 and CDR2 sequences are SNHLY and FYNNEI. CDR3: CASSAAGQFF. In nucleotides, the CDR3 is TGTGCCAGCAGTGCGGCCGGGCAGTTCTTC.

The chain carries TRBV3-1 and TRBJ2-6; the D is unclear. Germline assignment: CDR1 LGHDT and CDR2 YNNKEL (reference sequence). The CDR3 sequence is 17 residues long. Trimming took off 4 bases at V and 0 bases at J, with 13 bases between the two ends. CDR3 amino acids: CASSPRVTSSGANVLTF. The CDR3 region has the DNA TGTGCCAGCAGCCCAAGGGTTACGAGCTCTGGGGCCAACGTCCTGACTTTC. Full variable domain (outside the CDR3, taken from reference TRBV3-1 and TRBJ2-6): DTAVSQTPKYLVTQMGNDKSIKCEQNLGHDTMYWYKQDSKKFLKIMFSYNNKELIINETVPNRFSPKSPDKAHLNLHINSLELGDSAVYFCASSPRVTSSGANVLTFGAGSRLTVL.

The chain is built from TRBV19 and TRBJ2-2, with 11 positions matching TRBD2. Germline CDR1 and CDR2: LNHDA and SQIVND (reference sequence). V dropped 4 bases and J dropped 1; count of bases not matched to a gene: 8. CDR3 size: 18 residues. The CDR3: CASSTLAGELRNTGELFF. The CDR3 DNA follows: TGTGCCAGTAGTACACTAGCGGGAGAACTTAGGAACACCGGGGAGCTGTTTTTT.

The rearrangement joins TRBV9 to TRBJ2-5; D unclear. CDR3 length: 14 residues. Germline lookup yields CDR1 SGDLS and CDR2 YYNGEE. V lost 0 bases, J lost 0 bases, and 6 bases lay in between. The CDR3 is CASSVDLYQETQYF. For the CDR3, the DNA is TGTGCCAGCAGCGTAGACTTGTACCAAGAGACCCAGTACTTC.

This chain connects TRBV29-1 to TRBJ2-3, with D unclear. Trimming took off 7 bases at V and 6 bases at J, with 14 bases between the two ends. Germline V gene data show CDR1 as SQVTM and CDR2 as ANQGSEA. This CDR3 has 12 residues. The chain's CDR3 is CSATRNLDTQYF. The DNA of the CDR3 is TGCAGCGCAACAAGGAATTTGGATACGCAGTATTTT.

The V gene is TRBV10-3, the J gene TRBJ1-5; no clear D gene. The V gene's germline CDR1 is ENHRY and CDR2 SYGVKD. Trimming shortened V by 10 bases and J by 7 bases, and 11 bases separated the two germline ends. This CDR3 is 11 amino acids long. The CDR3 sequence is CATGAEQPQHF. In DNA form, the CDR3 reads TGTGCCACAGGAGCCGAACAGCCCCAGCATTTT.

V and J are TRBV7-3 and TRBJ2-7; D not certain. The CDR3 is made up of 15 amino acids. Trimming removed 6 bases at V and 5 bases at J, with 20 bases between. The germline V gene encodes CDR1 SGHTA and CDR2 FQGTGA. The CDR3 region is CASSPLTPPANEQYF. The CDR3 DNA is TGTGCCAGCAGTCCCTTGACTCCCCCCGCTAACGAGCAGTACTTC.

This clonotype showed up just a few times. The chain's CDR3 is CASSLNVGREETQYF. As DNA, the CDR3 is TGCGCCAGCAGCCTAAATGTGGGACGGGAAGAGACCCAGTACTTC. The V and J genes are TRBV5-1 and TRBJ2-5, with D perhaps given as TRBD1 or TRBD2 (5 bases each). The CDR3 is made up of 15 amino acids. Germline V gives CDR1 SGHRS, CDR2 YFSETQ. Trimming removed 4 bases from V and 3 bases from J, with 16 bases in between. The complete variable domain, with remaining parts taken from reference TRBV5-1 and TRBJ2-5, reads KAGVTQTPRYLIKTRGQQVTLSCSPISGHRSVSWYQQTPGQGLQFLFEYFSETQRNKGNFPGRFSGRQFSNSRSEMNVSTLELGDSALYLCASSLNVGREETQYFGPGTRLLVL.

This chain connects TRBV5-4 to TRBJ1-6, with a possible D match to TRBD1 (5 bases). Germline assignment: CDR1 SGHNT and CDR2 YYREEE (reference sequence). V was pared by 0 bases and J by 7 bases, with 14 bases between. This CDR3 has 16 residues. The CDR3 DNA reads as TGTGCCAGCAGCTTGGAAGGGGAAACGAGAAATTCACCCCTCCACTTT. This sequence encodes CASSLEGETRNSPLHF.

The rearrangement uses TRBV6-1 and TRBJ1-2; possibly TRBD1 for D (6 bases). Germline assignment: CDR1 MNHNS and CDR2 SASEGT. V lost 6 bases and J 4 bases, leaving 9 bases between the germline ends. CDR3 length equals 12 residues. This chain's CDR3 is CASRGQSYGYTF. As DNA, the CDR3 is TGTGCCAGCAGAGGACAGTCCTATGGCTACACCTTC.

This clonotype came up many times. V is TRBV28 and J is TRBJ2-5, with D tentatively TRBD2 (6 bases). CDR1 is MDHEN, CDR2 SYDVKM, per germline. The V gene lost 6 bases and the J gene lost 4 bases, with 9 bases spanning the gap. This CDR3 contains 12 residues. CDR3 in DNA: TGTGCCAGCAGGTCGGGACTAGAGACCCAGTACTTC. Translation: CASRSGLETQYF. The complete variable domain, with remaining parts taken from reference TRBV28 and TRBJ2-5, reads DVKVTQSSRYLVKRTGEKVFLECVQDMDHENMFWYRQDPGLGLRLIYFSYDVKMKEKGDIPEGYSVSREKKERFSLILESASTNQTSMYLCASRSGLETQYFGPGTRLLVL.

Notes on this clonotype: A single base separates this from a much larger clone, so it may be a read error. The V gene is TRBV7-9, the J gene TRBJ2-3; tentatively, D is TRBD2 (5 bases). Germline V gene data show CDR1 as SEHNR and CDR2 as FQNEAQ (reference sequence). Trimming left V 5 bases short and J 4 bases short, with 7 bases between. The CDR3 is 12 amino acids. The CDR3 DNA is TGTGCCAGCAGCCACGGGGCAGATACGCAGTATTTT. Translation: CASSHGADTQYF.

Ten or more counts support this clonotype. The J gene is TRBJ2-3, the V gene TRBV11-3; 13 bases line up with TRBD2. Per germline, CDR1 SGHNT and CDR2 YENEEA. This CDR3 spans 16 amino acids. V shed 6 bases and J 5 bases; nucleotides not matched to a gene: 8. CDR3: CASSYGLAGVIDTQYF. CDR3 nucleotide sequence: TGTGCCAGCAGTTACGGACTAGCGGGAGTGATAGATACGCAGTATTTT. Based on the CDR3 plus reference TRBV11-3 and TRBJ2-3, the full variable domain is EAGVVQSPRYKIIEKKQPVAFWCNPISGHNTLYWYLQNLGQGPELLIRYENEEAVDDSQLPKDRFSAERLKGVDSTLKIQPAELGDSAVYLCASSYGLAGVIDTQYFGPGTRLTVL.

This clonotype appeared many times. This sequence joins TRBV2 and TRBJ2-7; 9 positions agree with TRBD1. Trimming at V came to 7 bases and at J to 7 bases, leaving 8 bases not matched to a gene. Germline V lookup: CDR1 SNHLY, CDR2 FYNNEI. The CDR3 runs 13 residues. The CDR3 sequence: CASNLQGAGEQYF. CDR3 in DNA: TGTGCCAGCAATCTACAGGGGGCTGGGGAGCAGTACTTC. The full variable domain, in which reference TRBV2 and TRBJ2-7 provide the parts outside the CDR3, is EPEVTQTPSHQVTQMGQEVILRCVPISNHLYFYWYRQILGQKVEFLVSFYNNEISEKSEIFDDQFSVERPDGSNFTLKIRSTKLEDSAMYFCASNLQGAGEQYFGPGTRLTVT.

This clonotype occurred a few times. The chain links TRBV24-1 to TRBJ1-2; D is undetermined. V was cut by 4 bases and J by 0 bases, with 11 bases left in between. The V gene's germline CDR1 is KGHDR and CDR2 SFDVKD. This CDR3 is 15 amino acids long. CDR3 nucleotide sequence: TGTGCCACCAGTGACACCCGGCGGGCTAACTATGGCTACACCTTC. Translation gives CATSDTRRANYGYTF.

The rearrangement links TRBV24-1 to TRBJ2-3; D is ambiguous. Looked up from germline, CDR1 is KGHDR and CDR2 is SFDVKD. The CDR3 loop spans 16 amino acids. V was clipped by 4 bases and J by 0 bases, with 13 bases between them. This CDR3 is CATSDLSRTSTDTQYF. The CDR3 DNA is TGTGCCACCAGTGACCTTAGCAGAACTAGCACAGATACGCAGTATTTT.

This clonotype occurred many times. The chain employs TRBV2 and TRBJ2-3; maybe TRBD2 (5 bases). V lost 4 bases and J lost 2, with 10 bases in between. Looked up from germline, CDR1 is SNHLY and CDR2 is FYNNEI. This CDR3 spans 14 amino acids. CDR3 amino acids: CASSGLRATDTQYF. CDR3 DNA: TGTGCCAGCAGTGGATTGCGGGCCACAGATACGCAGTATTTT.